The 25 T cell receptor beta chains reported below all come from one sample, sequenced in a study of T cells in Graves' hyperthyroidism and ophthalmopathy. TCR beta CDR3 regions were amplified from RNA transcripts. An initial round of RT-PCR targeting the TCR CDR3 relied on the HTBI primer set. MiXCR, run by TCRdb on the multiplex PCR reads, gives a single entry per CDR3 protein. This sample has roughly 380,000 distinct CDR3 sequences, with roughly 14% found just once. Sequenced material: blood. These receptors came from a woman aged 55-70 years with Graves' hyperthyroidism.

The rearrangement joins TRBV11-3 to TRBJ1-2; no firm D call. V lost 2 bases and J 4 bases, leaving 20 bases between the germline ends. CDR3 length equals 17 residues. Germline CDR1 is SGHNT and CDR2 is YENEEA. The chain's CDR3 is CASSLSSWALVAYGYTF. CDR3 sequence (DNA): TGTGCCAGCAGCTTATCTTCCTGGGCCCTCGTTGCCTATGGCTACACCTTC.

The genes are TRBV5-4 and TRBJ2-5; 7 bases are a match to TRBD2. Germline values: CDR1 SGHNT, CDR2 YYREEE (reference sequence). V shed 0 bases and J 4 bases; nucleotides not matched to a gene: 6. CDR3 length: 15 residues. DNA of the CDR3: TGTGCCAGCAGCTTGGCACCGCGGGGGAGAGAGACCCAGTACTTC. Amino acid sequence: CASSLAPRGRETQYF.

There are many counts of this clonotype. This chain links TRBV6-1 with TRBJ2-7; 8 bases fit TRBD2. The CDR3 has 14 amino acids. In germline, CDR1 is MNHNS, CDR2 SASEGT. The V segment lost 9 bases and the J segment 2 bases; nucleotides outside the gene matches: 9. The CDR3 region is CASRRLAGPYEQYF. The CDR3 bases are TGTGCCAGTCGTCGGCTAGCGGGCCCCTACGAGCAGTACTTC.

This clonotype was seen many times. CDR3: CASRGTVPVYNEQFF. The CDR3 coding sequence is TGTGCCAGCAGGGGGACAGTCCCCGTCTACAATGAGCAGTTCTTC. The chain employs TRBV6-2 or TRBV6-3 and TRBJ2-1; 7 bases line up with TRBD1. Looked up from germline, CDR1 is MNHEY and CDR2 is SVGEGT. CDR3 length equals 15 residues. Trimming cost V 6 bases and J 3 bases; bases outside gene matches: 8.

The chain couples TRBV6-1 to TRBJ1-3; tentative D call: TRBD1 (5 bases). Trimming removed 6 bases from V and 0 bases from J, with 12 bases in between. The CDR3 is made up of 15 amino acids. Germline CDR1 MNHNS, CDR2 SASEGT. The CDR3 is CASRRGGYSGNTIYF. As DNA, the CDR3 is TGTGCCAGCAGGAGGGGTGGTTACTCTGGAAACACCATATATTTT.

Only one count was recorded for this clonotype. CDR3 amino acids: CASSNDYNEQFF. The CDR3 DNA is TGTGCCAGCTCGAACGACTACAATGAGCAGTTCTTC. The genes are TRBV6-1 and TRBJ2-1; D gene unclear. Per germline, CDR1 MNHNS and CDR2 SASEGT. This CDR3 region has 12 residues. The V end was cut by 8 bases, the J end by 3 bases, with 8 bases between.

The V call is TRBV29-1, the J call TRBJ1-1; D unresolved. V lost 6 bases and J 8 bases, leaving 13 bases between the germline ends. There are 11 residues in the CDR3. Looked up from germline, CDR1 is SQVTM and CDR2 is ANQGSEA. CDR3 bases: TGCAGCGTCATCACATCCTACGAAGCTTTCTTT. As protein: CSVITSYEAFF.

The table lists this clonotype with many counts. DNA of the CDR3: TGTGCCAGCAAGCTGGGAGTGGGGAACAATGAGCAGTTCTTC. It is translated as CASKLGVGNNEQFF. The chain combines TRBV2 with TRBJ2-1, with D maybe TRBD2 (5 bases). CDR3 length equals 14 residues. V was shortened by 7 bases and J by 5 bases, with 15 bases between the two germline ends. Germline V gene lookup returns CDR1 SNHLY and CDR2 FYNNEI.

This clonotype was recorded at least ten times. The chain couples TRBV6-1 to TRBJ1-5; no definite D call. Germline V gives CDR1 MNHNS, CDR2 SASEGT. This CDR3 spans 13 amino acids. The ends were cut back, 8 bases at V and 3 bases at J, with 11 bases in the middle. CDR3 in amino acids: CASSPAHNQPQHF. CDR3 bases: TGTGCCAGCTCACCGGCCCACAATCAGCCCCAGCATTTT.

This clonotype was seen a few times. The chain carries TRBV4-2 and TRBJ1-2; D is unclear. From germline, CDR1 is LGHNA and CDR2 YNFKEQ. Trimming took 0 bases from V and 4 from J, leaving 9 bases between them. The length of the CDR3 is 14 residues. This chain's CDR3 is CASSQDDLGYGYTF. The CDR3 coding sequence is TGTGCCAGCAGCCAAGATGATTTGGGCTATGGCTACACCTTC.

This clonotype was seen at least ten times. This rearrangement joins TRBV10-2 to TRBJ2-7, with 13 bases aligning to TRBD2. The germline V gene encodes CDR1 WSHSY and CDR2 SAAADI. Unmatched junction bases numbered 1, after V lost 5 bases and J lost 3 bases. The CDR3 totals 14 residues. The CDR3 is CASSTSGRDYEQYF. The CDR3 bases are TGCGCCAGCAGTACTAGCGGGAGGGACTACGAGCAGTACTTC.

The V and J genes are TRBV9 and TRBJ2-5; no definite D call. This CDR3 has 17 residues. Germline-derived CDR1 and CDR2 are SGDLS and YYNGEE. Trimming cost V 0 bases and J 2 bases, with 17 bases left between them. The CDR3 bases are TGTGCCAGCAGCGTAGGGGTCCTGCCGACGCTGCAAGAGACCCAGTACTTC. Translating gives CASSVGVLPTLQETQYF.

The CDR3 spells CASRTPKREGPSYEQYF. DNA of the CDR3: TGTGCCAGCAGGACCCCCAAGCGGGAGGGCCCCTCCTACGAGCAGTACTTC. The V gene is TRBV6-2 or TRBV6-3, the J gene TRBJ2-7; 10 positions agree with TRBD2. There are 17 residues in the CDR3. Germline-derived CDR1 and CDR2 are MNHEY and SVGEGT. After removal of 6 bases from V and 0 bases from J, the junction contained 11 bases not matched to a gene.

This clonotype was picked up many times. This chain connects TRBV11-2 to TRBJ2-1; D is perhaps TRBD2 (5 bases). This CDR3 is built from 12 residues. Germline V gives CDR1 SGHAT, CDR2 FQNNGV. V dropped 5 bases and J dropped 9 bases, with 11 bases sitting between them. This CDR3 reads CASSGGRGEQFF. CDR3 bases: TGTGCCAGCAGCGGAGGACGGGGTGAGCAGTTCTTC.

In the case of this clonotype: The junction and the germline gene differ at one end; a read error may be behind it. The chain employs TRBV27 and TRBJ2-7, with 7 bases that match TRBD2. In germline, CDR1 is MNHEY, CDR2 SMNVEV (reference sequence). This CDR3 region has 15 residues. The CDR3 sequence is CASSLSWASGYEQYF. CDR3 bases: TGTGCCAGCAGTCTATCCTGGGCTAGCGGCTACGAGCAGTACTTC.

This clonotype was detected many times. V and J are TRBV5-1 and TRBJ2-2; no clear D gene. The length of the CDR3 is 13 residues. Germline V gene sequence: CDR1 SGHRS, CDR2 YFSETQ. Trimming cost V 0 bases and J 5 bases, with 5 bases left between them. This CDR3 reads CASSLAETGELFF. The CDR3, as DNA: TGCGCCAGCAGCTTGGCTGAGACCGGGGAGCTGTTTTTT.

The chain carries TRBV10-3 and TRBJ2-6; 8 nucleotides align to TRBD1. V shed 5 bases and J 4 bases; nucleotides not matched to a gene: 13. The CDR3 length is 18 residues. The germline V gene encodes CDR1 ENHRY and CDR2 SYGVKD. As DNA, the CDR3 is TGTGCCATCAGTAAACCGACAGGGGAGGCGGTGGGGGCCAACGTCCTGACTTTC. This encodes CAISKPTGEAVGANVLTF.

The chain employs TRBV7-2 and TRBJ2-7; D is possibly TRBD2 (6 bases). Looked up from germline, CDR1 is SGHTA and CDR2 is FQGNSA. This CDR3 has 15 amino acids. Trimming removed 5 bases at V and 2 bases at J, with 16 bases between. The CDR3 spells CASSTVGTGAYEQYF. The CDR3 DNA sequence: TGTGCCAGCAGCACTGTAGGGACGGGAGCCTACGAGCAGTACTTC.

This clonotype was seen only a few times. The chain links TRBV25-1 to TRBJ2-2, with TRBD1 matching 8 bases. J lost 4 bases, V lost 7 bases, and 14 bases had no gene match. The length of the CDR3 is 17 residues. In germline, CDR1 is MGHDK, CDR2 SYGVNS. The CDR3: CASTGISTGVFTGELFF. In nucleotides, the CDR3 is TGTGCCAGCACAGGGATTTCGACAGGGGTGTTCACCGGGGAGCTGTTTTTT.

This clonotype was observed at least ten times. The chain uses TRBV7-6 and TRBJ2-7; D gene uncertain. Germline lookup yields CDR1 SGHVS and CDR2 FNYEAQ. This CDR3 comprises 15 residues. V lost 5 bases and J lost 0, with 14 bases in between. The CDR3 loop is CASSPGLSSSYEQYF. CDR3 in DNA: TGTGCCAGCAGCCCTGGGCTATCGAGCTCCTACGAGCAGTACTTC.

The chain recombines TRBV5-6 with TRBJ2-7; D is perhaps TRBD1 or TRBD2 (5 bases each). The CDR3 sequence is 12 residues long. Deletions cut 8 bases from V and 7 bases from J, with 16 bases between. The germline gives CDR1 SGHDT, CDR2 YYEEEE. CDR3 bases: TGTGCCAGTTCCATGGGACCTCGGGAGCAGTACTTC. It specifies CASSMGPREQYF.

Many counts were recorded for this clonotype. This chain connects TRBV19 to TRBJ2-5; 13 nucleotides agree with TRBD2. The V segment lost 9 bases and the J segment 4 bases; nucleotides outside the gene matches: 8. CDR3 size: 15 residues. The V gene's germline CDR1 is LNHDA and CDR2 SQIVND (reference sequence). CDR3 in amino acids: CARTGLAGVGETQYF. In nucleotides, the CDR3 is TGTGCCAGGACCGGACTAGCGGGAGTGGGAGAGACCCAGTACTTC.

This clonotype was detected ten times or more. The rearrangement uses TRBV6-2 or TRBV6-3 and TRBJ2-7, with D uncertain. The V and J ends lost 2 bases and 6 bases respectively, with 11 bases between them. Per germline, CDR1 MNHEY and CDR2 SVGEGT. The CDR3 has 13 amino acids. The CDR3 DNA reads TGTGCCAGCAGTTACGATGGTAGCTCCGAGCAGTACTTC. Its protein is CASSYDGSSEQYF.

This clonotype was detected many times. CDR3 nucleotide sequence: TGTGCCAGCAGTTTTTCGGACTTGGACAGTCTTAGCTCCTACGAGCAGTACTTC. It translates to CASSFSDLDSLSSYEQYF. The rearrangement uses TRBV12-3 or TRBV12-4 and TRBJ2-7; D is perhaps TRBD1 (6 bases). V lost 3 bases to trimming and J lost 0 bases, with 21 bases between them. This CDR3 has 18 amino acids.

The chain combines TRBV10-3 with TRBJ2-1, with a weak D call TRBD2 (6 bases). Germline CDR1 ENHRY, CDR2 SYGVKD. This CDR3 has 12 amino acids. V gave up 2 bases and J gave up 10 bases, with 9 bases separating them. CDR3 region: CAISEPGLEQFF. DNA for the CDR3: TGTGCCATCAGTGAGCCAGGACTAGAGCAGTTCTTC.